A selection of T cell receptor beta chains follows, all from one sample in a study of shared clonotypes between healthy human individuals. Assay: immunoSEQ multiplex PCR; the TCRdb copy retains only in-frame clones and omits some. The sample has hundreds of thousands of clones; roughly 95% are singletons. The sample taken for sequencing was naive CD8+ T cells sorted from blood. These receptors were collected from a woman in her twenties or thirties in good health. CDR3s include the opening cysteine and the closing phenylalanine or tryptophan. The D gene is left open where the match is weak. Only part of the rows carry a size: once, few, many, or a class if the clone is expanded.

CASSLVTRPGELFF TGCGCCAGCAGCTTGGTTACCAGGCCCGGGGAGCTGTTTTTT - - TRBJ2-2 TRBV5-1
CAWSRDRGIELDSPLHF TGTGCCTGGAGTCGAGACAGGGGGATCGAATTAGATTCACCCCTCCACTTT TRBD1 - TRBJ1-6 TRBV30
CASSFGVTGNTIYF TGTGCCAGCAGCTTCGGTGTTACTGGAAACACCATATATTTT - - TRBJ1-3 TRBV5-6
CASSLEGSNQPQHF TGTGCCAGCAGCTTGGAGGGCAGCAATCAGCCCCAGCATTTT - once TRBJ1-5 TRBV5-4
CASSVGAGSMTEAFF TGTGCCAGCAGCGTAGGGGCAGGGAGTATGACTGAAGCTTTCTTT - - TRBJ1-1 TRBV9
CASSSRDTQYF TGTGCCAGCAGTTCCAGAGATACGCAGTATTTT - - TRBJ2-3 TRBV28
CASSSYRVAGAEAFF TGTGCCAGCAGTTCATACAGGGTCGCGGGGGCTGAAGCTTTCTTT - - TRBJ1-1 TRBV27
CASSSGTGGHQPQHF TGTGCCAGCAGTTCTGGGACAGGGGGCCATCAGCCCCAGCATTTT TRBD1 - TRBJ1-5 TRBV27
CASSKDRGYEQYF TGTGCCAGTAGTAAGGACAGGGGCTACGAGCAGTACTTC TRBD1 - TRBJ2-7 TRBV19
CASRWRQGIYEQYF TGCGCCAGCAGGTGGAGACAGGGGATCTACGAGCAGTACTTC TRBD1 - TRBJ2-7 TRBV5-1
CASSLGLAGGPFPGELFF TGTGCCAGCAGCTTGGGACTAGCGGGAGGACCTTTTCCCGGGGAGCTGTTTTTT TRBD2 - TRBJ2-2 TRBV5-6
CASSEIDVLSGNTIYF TGTGCCAGCAGTGAAATAGACGTTCTCTCTGGAAACACCATATATTTT - - TRBJ1-3 TRBV6-1
CAIATRSAGNTIYF TGTGCCATCGCGACCCGATCGGCTGGAAACACCATATATTTT - once TRBJ1-3 TRBV10-3
CASSLGREVYMNTEAFF TGTGCCAGCAGCTTAGGCCGTGAAGTGTACATGAACACTGAAGCTTTCTTT - once TRBJ1-1 TRBV13
CASSWIRAEAFF TGTGCCAGCAGCTGGATCAGAGCTGAAGCTTTCTTT - - TRBJ1-1 TRBV7-9
CASSLGIHEQFF TGTGCCAGCAGCCTAGGGATTCATGAGCAGTTCTTC - - TRBJ2-1 TRBV11-2
CASSRTTGIDGYTF TGCGCCAGCAGCCGTACTACAGGGATAGATGGCTACACCTTC - - TRBJ1-2 TRBV4-1
CASSLIAGQLAYEQYF TGTGCCAGCAGCTTGATCGCGGGACAGCTAGCCTACGAGCAGTACTTC - once TRBJ2-7 TRBV5-5
CASSLGGRGYNEQFF TGTGCCAGCAGCCTAGGGGGCAGGGGCTACAATGAGCAGTTCTTC TRBD1 - TRBJ2-1 TRBV27
CASRTGGVTEAFF TGTGCCAGCAGGACAGGGGGCGTAACTGAAGCTTTCTTT TRBD1 - TRBJ1-1 TRBV27
CASSPGTSGGNEQFF TGTGCCAGCAGTCCCGGGACTAGCGGGGGTAATGAGCAGTTCTTC TRBD2 - TRBJ2-1 TRBV6-5
CASSPSLGASPEQYF TGTGCCAGCAGCCCGTCTCTCGGTGCTTCGCCCGAGCAGTACTTC - - TRBJ2-7 TRBV7-9
CASSSRTGIARYEQYF TGTGCCAGCAGTTCCCGGACAGGGATCGCGCGGTACGAGCAGTACTTC TRBD1 - TRBJ2-7 TRBV27
CATTGGSPEPQHF TGTGCCACCACGGGGGGTTCCCCGGAGCCCCAGCATTTT - - TRBJ1-5 TRBV19
CASSQGTGLFVGELFF TGTGCCAGTAGTCAAGGGACAGGGTTATTCGTCGGGGAGCTGTTTTTT TRBD1 - TRBJ2-2 TRBV19
CASSETLAGGTDTQYF TGCGCCAGCAGTGAGACTCTAGCGGGAGGCACAGATACGCAGTATTTT TRBD2 - TRBJ2-3 TRBV10-1
CASSSRQGPVYGYTF TGTGCCAGCAGTTCCCGACAGGGCCCCGTATATGGCTACACCTTC TRBD1 - TRBJ1-2 TRBV27
CASSAGTGDTEAFF TGTGCCAGCAGTGCCGGGACGGGGGACACTGAAGCTTTCTTT - - TRBJ1-1 TRBV28
CASSTRMEEPTDTQYF TGTGCCAGCAGCACCCGAATGGAGGAGCCCACAGATACGCAGTATTTT - once TRBJ2-3 TRBV28
CASSATSGSVNEQFF TGTGCCAGCAGCGCGACTAGCGGGAGTGTTAATGAGCAGTTCTTC TRBD2 once TRBJ2-1 TRBV9
CASSLGRAYEQYF TGTGCCAGCAGTTTGGGCAGGGCCTACGAGCAGTACTTC - - TRBJ2-7 TRBV28
CASSPLAVGTDTQYF TGTGCCAGCAGTCCCCTAGCGGTGGGGACAGATACGCAGTATTTT TRBD2 - TRBJ2-3 TRBV6-6
CASSGPERYEQYF TGTGCCAGCAGTGGGCCTGAGCGCTACGAGCAGTACTTC - - TRBJ2-7 TRBV6-5
CASSSLAELNEQFF TGTGCCAGCAGTTCCCTAGCGGAACTTAATGAGCAGTTCTTC TRBD2 - TRBJ2-1 TRBV28
CASIQYRRDSTDTQYF TGTGCCAGCATACAATATCGGCGGGATAGCACAGATACGCAGTATTTT - - TRBJ2-3 TRBV7-8